This T cell receptor beta chain was retrieved from a study of CD8+CD57+ T cells in acquired aplastic anemia. In germline, CDR1 is SGDLS, CDR2 YYNGEE. Trimming cost V 2 bases and J 4 bases, with 7 bases left between them. This CDR3 spans 14 amino acids. Profiling that covered TCR beta VDJ and CDR3 relied on genomic DNA as its template. Via MiXCR, TCRdb re-called the reads, giving one row per CDR3 protein. The data contain 250,000 to 300,000 distinct CDR3 sequences, 56% of them seen just once; the ten biggest clones take up around 1.3%. Sequencing involved patients with CD8+CD57+ cell expansion previously shown by flow cytometry.

The chain joins TRBV9 to TRBJ1-6; D is unresolved. Specimen: sorted CD4+, CD8+, or CD8+CD57+ T cells (not recorded which) from PBMCs. This sequence originates from a human donor with aplastic anemia. This CDR3 reads CASSVTLYNSPLHF. CDR3 in DNA: TGTGCCAGCAGCGTGACACTTTATAATTCACCCCTCCACTTT.